This TCR beta chain was identified during a study of blood T cell repertoires in COVID-19. Overall study context: Nucleic acid was either cDNA or gDNA, and it came from T cells, B-cell-depleted T cells, or PBMCs.

CDR3 length: 13 amino acids. Trimming took off 5 bases at V and 7 bases at J, with 15 bases between the two ends. Per germline, CDR1 MNHEY and CDR2 SMNVEV (reference sequence). As handled by the study authors: Amplification with reference gene primers provided the estimates of nucleated cell counts. Clones were sequenced by immunoSEQ multiplex PCR, and TCRdb holds only the in-frame ones, with some missing. D and trimming come from the DNA, and the V and J calls and clone size come from that table. Among approximately 160,000 clones listed, 80% to 90% were seen once. The TCR was taken from a woman in her sixties or seventies with acute or convalescent COVID-19. The V gene is TRBV27, the J gene TRBJ2-7; D may be TRBD1 (6 bases). Sequencing was done on a sample of peripheral blood. The CDR3 reads CASSQRWGREQYF. As DNA, the CDR3 is TGTGCCAGCAGTCAAAGGTGGGGGCGGGAGCAGTACTTC.